This T cell receptor (beta chain) was observed in a study of blood T cell repertoires in COVID-19. The wider study: PBMCs, B-cell-depleted T cells, or T cells were the source of the cDNA or gDNA that made up the material.

Clones were read by immunoSEQ multiplex PCR, and TCRdb kept only the in-frame ones, dropping some. There are 90,000 to 150,000 clones in the sample; approximately 70% occur only once, and about 0.85% lies in the top ten. CDR1 is SGHVS and CDR2 is FQNEAQ in the germline V gene. This CDR3 is built from 15 residues. Trimming took 5 bases from V and 9 from J; bases not matched to a gene: 13. The chain is built from TRBV7-8 and TRBJ2-1; 7 bases line up with TRBD2. The sequenced sample was peripheral blood. This receptor was taken from a human donor with acute or convalescent COVID-19. The donor label of this sample is uncertain. CDR3 protein: CASSHLEASGSEQFF. The DNA for the CDR3 is TGTGCCAGCAGCCATCTCGAGGCTAGCGGCTCTGAGCAGTTCTTC. Complete variable domain (other parts from reference TRBV7-8 and TRBJ2-1): GAGVSQSPRYKVAKRGQDVALRCDPISGHVSLFWYQQALGQGPEFLTYFQNEAQLDKSGLPSDRFFAERPEGSVSTLKIQRTQQEDSAVYLCASSHLEASGSEQFFGPGTRLTVL.